This T cell receptor (beta chain) emerged from a study of blood T cell repertoires in COVID-19. About the research overall: Whether acute or convalescent, the COVID-19 samples came from the United States, Italy and Spain.

The ends lost 7 bases at V and 1 base at J; junction bases unmatched: 8. Germline CDR1 SGHTS, CDR2 YDEGEE. This CDR3 spans 15 amino acids. Using immunoSEQ multiplex PCR, the repertoire was profiled, and TCRdb retains in-frame clones only, with some absent. The table has 300,000 or so clones, roughly 86% seen once. This study enrolled people aged 18 to 89 from roughly 24 US geographic areas. In the 2 weeks before study entry, exposed participants met a COVID-19 case, which was PCR-confirmed or clinician-diagnosed. The receptor was isolated from a woman in her forties or fifties who had been exposed to COVID-19. The rearrangement links TRBV5-8 to TRBJ1-5, with 7 bases identical to TRBD1. The sequenced material came from PBMCs or T cells enriched from blood (not recorded which). In nucleotides, the CDR3 is TGTGCCAGCGCACAGGGGATTGGGAGCAATCAGCCCCAGCATTTT. Encoded protein: CASAQGIGSNQPQHF.